The present entry profiles one T cell receptor beta chain with its context. Its target is unknown. The entry originates in a study of cytomegalovirus exposure and HLA in healthy donors. Whole-study findings and limits: Presence/absence analyses took donor sequencing depth as roughly uniform. Later analysis revealed greater clonal expansion in HLA-associated TCR beta chains than in equally common others. Relative to the approximately 700-donor mean, N-insertions were reportedly fewer in an Asian-associated ancestry cluster in a later analysis.

PCR used 60 Vbeta primers and 13 Jbeta primers. TCRdb's copy holds only in-frame clones and misses some; the assay was immunoSEQ multiplex PCR. The data show 150,000 to 200,000 clones, roughly 70% seen once. Trimming left V 2 bases short and J 2 bases short, with 6 bases between. The CDR3 is 13 residues long. Germline CDR1 is MNHEY and CDR2 is SMNVEV (reference sequence). This TCR was recovered from a male donor in good health and CMV-seronegative. Sequenced material: PBMCs. The rearrangement joins TRBV27 to TRBJ1-2; the D gene is possibly TRBD1 (5 bases). CDR3 in amino acids: CASSLQGNYGYTF. The CDR3 bases are TGTGCCAGCAGTTTACAGGGAAACTATGGCTACACCTTC.